This entry lists 4 T cell receptor beta chains sequenced from one sample in a study of T cell clusters in autoimmune cytopenias. One tube held mixed TRB-A and TRB-B primer pools for touch-down PCR. TCRdb re-analyzed the multiplex PCR reads; it lists each CDR3 protein once, without DNA. This repertoire includes roughly 16,000 distinct CDR3 sequences. TRB amplification used 200 to 250 ng of peripheral blood genomic DNA. This sample was also put to use in a study of T cell repertoires in aging, cancer and after chemotherapy.

Sequenced sample: peripheral blood. The receptors come from a human donor in good health.

CDR3 sequence: CAWSSKGGKAFF. The chain employs TRBV30 and TRBJ1-1; TCRdb's assignment of TRBD1 cannot be checked, as there is no DNA. Per the germline V gene, CDR1 is GTSNPN and CDR2 is SVGIG (reference sequence). The CDR3 covers 12 residues.

The V and J genes are TRBV6-5 and TRBJ2-3; the D call of TRBD2 rests on TCRdb alone, since no DNA is present to check it. Germline V CDR1 and CDR2: MNHEY, SVGAGI. The CDR3 has 15 residues. CDR3 residues: CASLPRTGTTDTQYF.

The chain carries TRBV19 and TRBJ1-5; TCRdb designates TRBD1, a call that cannot be tested without DNA. Looked up from germline, CDR1 is LNHDA and CDR2 is SQIVND (reference sequence). The CDR3 length is 15 residues. CDR3 residues: CASSMGRGDNQPQHF.

The CDR3 loop is CASSINGDSGQPQHF. V gene TRBV19 combines with J gene TRBJ1-5; the TCRdb D gene call, TRBD1, has no DNA to confirm it. Germline-derived CDR1 and CDR2 are LNHDA and SQIVND (reference sequence). The CDR3 is made up of 15 amino acids.